This TCR beta chain was captured by sequencing in a study of shared clonotypes between healthy human individuals. In the naive CD8 group, cells lacked CD45RO and were positively selected for CCR7, so terminally differentiated effector memory CD45RA+ cells were left out. None of the donors, who were healthy HIV-negative adults, had recently had acute infections or vaccinations. The method was immunoSEQ multiplex PCR; TCRdb's version includes in-frame clones alone and lacks a portion of them. The sample consists of about 2 million clones, about 95% of them appearing once. The CDR3 spans 17 residues. Looked up from germline, CDR1 is MNHEY and CDR2 is SMNVEV (reference sequence). The J segment lost 0 bases and the V segment lost 1 base, leaving 6 bases of the junction unmatched.

The chain carries TRBV27 and TRBJ2-7; the match to TRBD2 covers 10 bases. Sequences were obtained from naive CD8+ T cells sorted from blood. The source of this sequence is a man younger than 30 in good health. Here the CDR3 reads CASSLLDPSGSSYEQYF. The DNA of the CDR3 is TGTGCCAGCAGTTTATTAGATCCTAGCGGGAGCTCCTACGAGCAGTACTTC.